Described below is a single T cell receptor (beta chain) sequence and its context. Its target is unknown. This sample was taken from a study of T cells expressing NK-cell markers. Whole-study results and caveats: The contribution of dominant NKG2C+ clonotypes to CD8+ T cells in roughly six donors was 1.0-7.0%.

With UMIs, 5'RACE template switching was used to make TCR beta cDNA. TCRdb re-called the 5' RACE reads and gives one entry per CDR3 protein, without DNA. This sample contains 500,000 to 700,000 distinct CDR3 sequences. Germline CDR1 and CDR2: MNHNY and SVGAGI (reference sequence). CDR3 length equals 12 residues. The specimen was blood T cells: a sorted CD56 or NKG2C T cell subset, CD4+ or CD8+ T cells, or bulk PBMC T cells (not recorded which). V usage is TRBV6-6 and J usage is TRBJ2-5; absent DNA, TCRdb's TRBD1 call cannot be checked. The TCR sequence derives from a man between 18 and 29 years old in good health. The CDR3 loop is CASGGPGETQYF.